This is a list of T cell receptor beta chains from one sample in a study of blood T cell repertoires in COVID-19. Libraries were prepared by immunoSEQ multiplex PCR; TCRdb keeps only in-frame clonotypes and omits some of them. Of about 73,000 clones listed, just over 90% are singletons. Sequences were obtained from peripheral blood. Receptors were obtained from a woman aged 18-29 years with acute or convalescent COVID-19. The CDR3 runs from the conserved cysteine through the conserved F or W. D genes are given only for firm matches. Size is omitted from some rows. Given values are once, few, many or a class for expanded clones.

j_call | clone_size | d_call | v_call | cdr3_nt | cdr3_aa
TRBJ2-7 | - | TRBD1 | TRBV6-2/TRBV6-3 | TGTGCCAGCAGTTACTCGTACAGGGGGTCCTACGAGCAGTACTTC | CASSYSYRGSYEQYF
TRBJ2-7 | - | TRBD1 | TRBV6-5 | TGTGCCAGCATCCCGGACAGGGAGTTCGACGAGCAGTACTTC | CASIPDREFDEQYF
TRBJ2-3 | - | TRBD2 | TRBV13 | TGTGCCAGCAGCTTAGGATTAGCGGGAACAGATACGCAGTATTTT | CASSLGLAGTDTQYF
TRBJ2-2 | - | - | TRBV4-1 | TGCGCCAGCAGCCGAGCGGGTCGTAACACCGGGGAGCTGTTTTTT | CASSRAGRNTGELFF
TRBJ2-1 | once | TRBD2 | TRBV6-2/TRBV6-3 | TGTGCCAGCAGTCAGCGGGGTCTCCGCTCCTACAATGAGCAGTTCTTC | CASSQRGLRSYNEQFF
TRBJ1-5 | - | - | TRBV28 | TGTGCCAGCAGTTTTCCCGGCAGGCATAGCAATCAGCCCCAGCATTTT | CASSFPGRHSNQPQHF
TRBJ2-3 | - | TRBD1 | TRBV18 | TGTGCCAGCTCACCATCCAACAGGGGGCTTGTTGAATTCACAGATACGCAGTATTTT | CASSPSNRGLVEFTDTQYF
TRBJ2-1 | - | TRBD2 | TRBV28 | TGTGCCAGCGGAAGTAGCGGGGGGGGATCCTACAATGAGCAGTTCTTC | CASGSSGGGSYNEQFF
TRBJ1-2 | once | - | TRBV2 | TGTGCCAGCAGTTTATCAGGGTTAGGGGGCTACACCTTC | CASSLSGLGGYTF
TRBJ2-2 | - | TRBD1 | TRBV5-1 | TGCGCCAGCAGCTTGGCCGGACAGGGGACCGGGGAGCTGTTTTTT | CASSLAGQGTGELFF
TRBJ2-1 | - | - | TRBV24-1 | TGTGCCACCAGTGACAACGACGGGAAAAGCTCCTACAATGAGCAGTTCTTC | CATSDNDGKSSYNEQFF
TRBJ1-1 | - | - | TRBV18 | TGTGCCAGCTCGCGAAATGACGAGGCCGAAGCTTTCTTT | CASSRNDEAEAFF
TRBJ1-6 | - | TRBD1 | TRBV9 | TGTGCCAGCAGCCCACGGACAGGGGCGAAGATATCACCCCTCCACTTT | CASSPRTGAKISPLHF
TRBJ2-7 | - | TRBD1 | TRBV5-4 | TGTGCCAGCAGCTTGTCGACAGGGGGGTACGAGCAGTACTTC | CASSLSTGGYEQYF
TRBJ2-5 | - | TRBD1 | TRBV29-1 | TGCAGCGTTGCTATGCTTGGACAGGGGGAGGGGGAGACCCAGTACTTC | CSVAMLGQGEGETQYF
TRBJ1-3 | - | - | TRBV5-5 | TGTGCCAGCAGCGGCGGACAGCCCGGGAGAAACACCATATATTTT | CASSGGQPGRNTIYF
TRBJ1-2 | - | - | TRBV15 | TGTGCCACCAGCAGAGAACACAGCCCCAGTTTCTATGGCTACACCTTC | CATSREHSPSFYGYTF
TRBJ2-7 | few | TRBD2 | TRBV5-6 | TGTGCCAGCAGCTCTTGGGCCGGACTAGGGGTACTTTGGGAGCAGTACTTC | CASSSWAGLGVLWEQYF
TRBJ1-4 | once | - | TRBV6-5 | TGTGCCAGCAGTTACAGGGAGGGAACTAATGAAAAACTGTTTTTT | CASSYREGTNEKLFF
TRBJ1-4 | - | TRBD1 | TRBV19 | TGTGCCAGTAGTCAACCCGGGACAGGGAATGAAAAACTGTTTTTT | CASSQPGTGNEKLFF
TRBJ2-5 | - | - | TRBV19 | TGTGCCAGTAGTCCCCGTCGGGGGGCGACGGAGACCCAGTACTTC | CASSPRRGATETQYF
TRBJ2-5 | - | TRBD2 | TRBV7-9 | TGTGCCAGCAGCCCGGGACTAGCGGGCACCCAAGAGACCCAGTACTTC | CASSPGLAGTQETQYF
TRBJ1-2 | - | TRBD1 | TRBV28 | TGTGCCAGCACCACGGGACAGGGTTATTATGGCTACACCTTC | CASTTGQGYYGYTF
TRBJ1-5 | - | TRBD1 | TRBV7-4 | TGTGCCAGCAGCTTGAAATTGTGGGACAGGGGAGTTAGCTTTGTGGGCAATCAGCCCCAGCATTTT | CASSLKLWDRGVSFVGNQPQHF
TRBJ2-7 | - | TRBD2 | TRBV5-5 | TGTGCCAGCAGCTTGGTGGCATCGGGAGGGCCCTACGAGCAGTACTTC | CASSLVASGGPYEQYF
TRBJ1-3 | few | - | TRBV10-3 | TGTGCCAGCGCCAATGTCGGGGGGCTAGGAAACACCATATATTTT | CASANVGGLGNTIYF
TRBJ2-1 | - | TRBD2 | TRBV11-2 | TGTGCCAGCAGCTTAGTCTCTAGCGGGGGGACGTATGAGCAGTTCTTC | CASSLVSSGGTYEQFF
TRBJ2-4 | - | TRBD1 | TRBV30 | TGTGCCTGGAGTGGGGACAGGCGATACAAAAACATTCAGTACTTC | CAWSGDRRYKNIQYF
TRBJ1-5 | - | TRBD1 | TRBV12-3/TRBV12-4 | TGTGCCAGCAGGTTGACAGGGCAGCCCCAGCATTTT | CASRLTGQPQHF
TRBJ2-7 | - | TRBD2 | TRBV6-5 | TGTGCCAGCAGCTTACGGGAGGGCTCCTACGAGCAGTACTTC | CASSLREGSYEQYF
TRBJ2-7 | - | TRBD2 | TRBV28 | TGTGCCAGCAGTTTACAGAGGCTAGCGGGGGAGCTAGACTTC | CASSLQRLAGELDF
TRBJ1-2 | - | TRBD1 | TRBV27 | TGTGCCAGCAGACTCGGGACAGTTAACTATGGCTACACCTTC | CASRLGTVNYGYTF
TRBJ1-6 | - | - | TRBV2 | TGTGCCAGCAGTGACCCTCGGCGGTCCTATAATTCACCCCTCCACTTT | CASSDPRRSYNSPLHF
TRBJ2-5 | - | TRBD1 | TRBV7-7 | TGTGCCAGCAGCCTGGCCGGGACAGCCCAAGAGACCCAGTACTTC | CASSLAGTAQETQYF
TRBJ1-5 | - | - | TRBV6-5 | TGTGCCAGCAAAGCGCCCCAGAGCAATCAGCCCCAGCATTTT | CASKAPQSNQPQHF
TRBJ2-3 | - | TRBD2 | TRBV7-8 | TGTGCCAGCAGCAAGGGACTAGCGGGCACAGATACGCAGTATTTT | CASSKGLAGTDTQYF
TRBJ2-3 | - | - | TRBV5-1 | TGCGCCAGCAGCTTGGATAGTCCTCTCACAGATACGCAGTATTTT | CASSLDSPLTDTQYF
TRBJ2-5 | - | - | TRBV4-1 | TGCGCCAGCAGCCAGACTACCCGCGGGGAGACCCAGTACTTC | CASSQTTRGETQYF
TRBJ1-1 | - | TRBD1 | TRBV5-8 | TGTGCCAGCAGCCAGACAGGGAGAACAATGAACACTGAAGCTTTCTTT | CASSQTGRTMNTEAFF
TRBJ1-3 | - | - | TRBV11-2 | TGTGCCAGCAGCTTAGTAGCTGTCTCTGGAAACACCATATATTTT | CASSLVAVSGNTIYF
TRBJ1-2 | - | - | TRBV19 | TGTGCCAGTAGTAGGACAGTTAACTATGGCTACACCTTC | CASSRTVNYGYTF
TRBJ2-1 | - | TRBD2 | TRBV6-2/TRBV6-3 | TGTGCCAGCAGTTACTCGGGACTAGCGGGGGTATACAATGAGCAGTTCTTC | CASSYSGLAGVYNEQFF
TRBJ2-7 | - | - | TRBV28 | TGTGCCAGCAGTTATACAGGGTACGAGCAGTACTTC | CASSYTGYEQYF
TRBJ2-7 | - | TRBD2 | TRBV18 | TGTGCCAGCTCCCCGGGACTAGCGGGCTACGAGCAGTACTTC | CASSPGLAGYEQYF
TRBJ1-1 | - | - | TRBV28 | TGTGCCAGCAGTTCCCCGGCAGTTCGGGTCACTGAAGCTTTCTTT | CASSSPAVRVTEAFF
TRBJ2-3 | - | TRBD2 | TRBV5-1 | TGCGCCAGCAGCTTACTAGCGGGGGTGACAGATACGCAGTATTTT | CASSLLAGVTDTQYF
TRBJ2-3 | - | - | TRBV5-6 | TGTGCCAGCAGCTTGGTAACGGGGGTTACAGATACGCAGTATTTT | CASSLVTGVTDTQYF
TRBJ1-2 | once | TRBD1 | TRBV6-5 | TGTGCCAGCAGTCTGACAGGGGACTATGGCTACACCTTC | CASSLTGDYGYTF
TRBJ1-5 | - | - | TRBV28 | TGTGCCAGCAGTTACCGTTTTCGGAGCAATCAGCCCCAGCATTTT | CASSYRFRSNQPQHF
TRBJ2-7 | once | - | TRBV3-1/TRBV3-2 | TGTGCCAGCAGCGGCTCAGGGTGGGGCGAGCAGTACTTC | CASSGSGWGEQYF
TRBJ2-3 | - | TRBD2 | TRBV24-1 | TGTGCCACCAGTGGTGGGGGAGGGGATACGCAGTATTTT | CATSGGGGDTQYF
TRBJ2-1 | once | - | TRBV14 | TGTGCCAGCAGCCAAGAACAGGACAGCCTTTTCTACAATGAGCAGTTCTTC | CASSQEQDSLFYNEQFF
TRBJ2-3 | - | TRBD2 | TRBV5-1 | TGCGCCAGCAGCCCCGGGACTAGCGGGGGCCGCACAGATACGCAGTATTTT | CASSPGTSGGRTDTQYF
TRBJ1-6 | - | TRBD1 | TRBV5-1 | TGCGCCAGCAGCTTGCAGGCCGGGACAGTTAATTCACCCCTCCACTTT | CASSLQAGTVNSPLHF